This T cell receptor beta chain was recorded in a study of OX40 agonist ivuxolimab in advanced cancers. In germline, CDR1 is MGHRA, CDR2 YSYEKL. The CDR3 has 14 residues. V lost 1 base, J lost 4 bases, and 4 bases stayed unmatched. The table came from immunoSEQ multiplex PCR; TCRdb's copy has only in-frame clones and leaves some out. Among some 11,000 clones listed, roughly 78% were seen once. Sequenced here: CD4+ or CD8+ T cells sorted from blood, sampled in a trial of the OX40 agonist ivuxolimab. The receptor was derived from an adult with an advanced solid tumor such as melanoma, head and neck, liver or kidney cancer. The J gene is TRBJ2-7, the V gene TRBV4-1; 7 nucleotides align to TRBD2. CDR3 residues: CASSQVASGYEQYF. In DNA form, the CDR3 reads TGCGCCAGCAGCCAAGTAGCTAGCGGTTACGAGCAGTACTTC.